This is a list of T cell receptor beta chains from one sample in a study of blood T cell repertoires in COVID-19. This table comes from immunoSEQ multiplex PCR, and its TCRdb copy is limited to in-frame clones, with some not included. Among tens of thousands of clones listed, approximately 88% were seen once. Sequencing was done on a sample of peripheral blood. The receptor source for this set is a man in his sixties or seventies with active COVID-19. Both conserved end residues are part of each CDR3. Fields, in order: clone size, V gene, D gene, J gene, CDR3 DNA, CDR3 protein. D genes are given only for firm matches. Clone size, where shown, is once, few, many, or a class for clones that have expanded.

few,TRBV19,TRBD2,TRBJ2-2,TGTGCCAGTAGTATAAGGGGACGAGCGGGAGGTGCGAACACCGGGGAGCTGTTTTTT,CASSIRGRAGGANTGELFF
NA,TRBV4-3,NA,TRBJ2-3,TGCGCCAGCAGCCCCGACTGGATCACAGATACGCAGTATTTT,CASSPDWITDTQYF
few,TRBV15,NA,TRBJ1-5,TGTGCCACCAGCAGAGATAAAATCACTACGAGCAATCAGCCCCAGCATTTT,CATSRDKITTSNQPQHF
NA,TRBV2,TRBD1,TRBJ2-2,TGTGCCAGCAGTGTGGGACAGCCATCGAACACCGGGGAGCTGTTTTTT,CASSVGQPSNTGELFF
NA,TRBV4-1,TRBD1,TRBJ1-2,TGCGCCAGCAGCCAGGCCTACTTGGGACAGTCCCATTATGGCTACACCTTC,CASSQAYLGQSHYGYTF
once,TRBV28,NA,TRBJ2-1,TGTGCCAGCAGTTTATACGACAGGTTTTCCAATGAGCAGTTCTTC,CASSLYDRFSNEQFF
NA,TRBV6-2/TRBV6-3,TRBD1,TRBJ1-2,TGTGCCAGCAGTTACTCGCGTGGTGGACAGGGGGCGAGGGATGGCTACACCTTC,CASSYSRGGQGARDGYTF
NA,TRBV2,TRBD1,TRBJ1-1,TGTGCCAGCAGATTAGAGGGGGCGGGGGCTTTCTTT,CASRLEGAGAFF
NA,TRBV7-3,NA,TRBJ2-1,TGTGCCAGCAGCTTAAACCAGGACAATGAGCAGTTCTTC,CASSLNQDNEQFF
NA,TRBV4-1,NA,TRBJ1-6,TGCGCCAGCAGCCAGGCCGGGATGTCTCTCCACTTT,CASSQAGMSLHF
NA,TRBV28,TRBD1,TRBJ2-3,TGTGCCAGCAGCCAGATCCCCGACAGGGTGGTGACAGATACGCAGTATTTT,CASSQIPDRVVTDTQYF
NA,TRBV5-8,NA,TRBJ1-6,TGTGCCAGCAGCTTGGGAACCCGTGCCGGTTCACCCCTCCACTTT,CASSLGTRAGSPLHF
NA,TRBV4-3,TRBD2,TRBJ2-7,TGCGCCAGCAGCCAAGCCGGGACTAGCGGAGAATACGAGCAGTACTTC,CASSQAGTSGEYEQYF
NA,TRBV11-3,TRBD2,TRBJ2-3,TGTGCCAGCAGCCCAGCAACTAGCGGTTTCGGTACGCAGTATTTT,CASSPATSGFGTQYF
NA,TRBV10-3,NA,TRBJ1-2,TGTGCCTCCCGCTCCAGGACAGACTATGGCTACACCTTC,CASRSRTDYGYTF
few,TRBV19,NA,TRBJ1-5,TGTGCCAGTAGAACAGGGACCCTTAGCAATCAGCCCCAGCATTTT,CASRTGTLSNQPQHF
NA,TRBV4-1,NA,TRBJ1-4,TGCGCCAGCAGACAAGGGGCAGGGTTGGATGAAAAACTGTTTTTT,CASRQGAGLDEKLFF
NA,TRBV29-1,NA,TRBJ1-2,TGCAGCGTTGAAGAAAGGGGGGGCTATGGCTACACCTTC,CSVEERGGYGYTF
NA,TRBV7-2,NA,TRBJ2-2,TGTGCCAGCAGCTTAGGCGGGGACACCGGGGAGCTGTTTTTT,CASSLGGDTGELFF
few,TRBV29-1,TRBD2,TRBJ2-5,TGCAGCTGCGAGGGTCTGGCGGGAGGGCGGGAGACCCAGTACTTC,CSCEGLAGGRETQYF
NA,TRBV7-8,NA,TRBJ2-3,TGTGCCAGCAGCCCAACACTGATTCTGGGGCATACGCAGTATTTT,CASSPTLILGHTQYF
NA,TRBV5-5,TRBD2,TRBJ2-7,TGTGCCAGCAGCTTGCCCCCCGGACTAGCGGGAGGAAACGAGCAGTACTTC,CASSLPPGLAGGNEQYF
NA,TRBV7-2,TRBD1,TRBJ2-7,TGTGCCAGCAGCTTAGGGCTAGGGACAGCCTCCTACGAGCAGTACTTC,CASSLGLGTASYEQYF
NA,TRBV19,NA,TRBJ1-2,TGTGCCAGTAGTACGGACAGACGAAGCTATGGCTACACCTTC,CASSTDRRSYGYTF
once,TRBV19,TRBD1,TRBJ2-4,TGTGCCAGTAGTATAAGGGTCGACAGGGGGCTGGGAAACATTCAGTACTTC,CASSIRVDRGLGNIQYF
NA,TRBV6-4,TRBD2,TRBJ2-4,TGTGCCAGGCAGGGGCTAGCGGGCAAGCGGAGAAACATTCAGTACTTC,CARQGLAGKRRNIQYF
NA,TRBV25-1,TRBD1,TRBJ1-1,TGTGCCAGCAGTGAGGACAGGGCCACTGAAGCTTTCTTT,CASSEDRATEAFF
medium-sized,TRBV5-1,TRBD1,TRBJ1-5,TGCGCCAGCAGCTTGGACGGGACAGGTGGCCAGCCCCAGCATTTT,CASSLDGTGGQPQHF
NA,TRBV14,NA,TRBJ2-1,TGTGCCAGCAGCCAAGGCGTACACAATGAGCAGTTCTTC,CASSQGVHNEQFF
NA,TRBV7-9,NA,TRBJ1-6,TGTGCAACCTCCCCTAGGGGAGGGTGGCATAATTCACCCCTCCACTTT,CATSPRGGWHNSPLHF
NA,TRBV7-9,TRBD1,TRBJ2-3,TGTGCCAGCAGCCTAGTGTTTGACAGGGAAACAGATACGCAGTATTTT,CASSLVFDRETDTQYF
NA,TRBV2,NA,TRBJ2-1,TGTGCCAGCAGTGTTGACAAATACAATGAGCAGTTCTTC,CASSVDKYNEQFF
NA,TRBV5-4,TRBD1,TRBJ2-7,TGTGCCAGCAGCTGGGACAGGGGCGGCCACGAGCAGTACTTC,CASSWDRGGHEQYF
NA,TRBV30,TRBD1,TRBJ1-5,TGTGCCTGGAGTGTACTAGGCGGGACAGCCAATCAGCCCCAGCATTTT,CAWSVLGGTANQPQHF
NA,TRBV12-3/TRBV12-4,NA,TRBJ2-3,TGTGCCAGCAAACTAGAAGCAGATACGCAGTATTTT,CASKLEADTQYF
NA,TRBV5-6,TRBD1,TRBJ1-2,TGTGCCAGCAGCCGGGACAGGGAGGACTATGGCTACACCTTC,CASSRDREDYGYTF
NA,TRBV19,NA,TRBJ2-5,TGTGCCAGTAGGGGGGGGGCAGAGACCCAGTACTTC,CASRGGAETQYF
NA,TRBV28,NA,TRBJ1-2,TGTGCCAGCAGTTTGGAGACTACGACGGGTGGCTACACCTTC,CASSLETTTGGYTF